The 16 T cell receptor beta chains reported below all come from one sample, sequenced in a study of cytomegalovirus exposure and HLA in healthy donors. It was with 60 Vbeta and 13 Jbeta primers that the PCR ran. The protocol was immunoSEQ multiplex PCR, while the TCRdb copy is restricted to in-frame clones and leaves out a portion. The sample carries about 97,000 clones, 73% recorded once. Sequencing was performed on PBMCs. The receptor set was obtained from a man aged 40-50 years in good health and CMV-seronegative.

A few counts support this clone. The germline gene is not matched at one end of the junction; a read error may be the cause. The genes are TRBV27 and TRBJ1-2, with 10 bases that match TRBD1. The CDR3 contains 13 residues. Per germline, CDR1 MNHEY and CDR2 SMNVEV (reference sequence). CDR3 in DNA: TGTGCCAGCAGTTCCGGGACAGGGGACTTTCCCTGCTTC. This codes for CASSSGTGDFPCF.

The V gene is TRBV10-3, the J gene TRBJ1-4; possibly TRBD1 for D (6 bases). Trimming stripped 10 bases from V and 4 bases from J, with 13 bases between. CDR3 size: 13 residues. Germline V CDR1 and CDR2: ENHRY, SYGVKD. CDR3 DNA sequence: TGTGCCACCCACAGGGATATTAATGAAAAACTGTTTTTT. Translation: CATHRDINEKLFF.

The rearrangement uses TRBV4-2 and TRBJ1-4; D gene ambiguous. This CDR3 region has 16 residues. Deletions cut 0 bases from V and 2 bases from J, with 10 bases between. Germline V gene lookup returns CDR1 LGHNA and CDR2 YNFKEQ. CDR3 nucleotides: TGTGCCAGCAGCCAAGACTATACGGGGACTAATGAAAAACTGTTTTTT. Its protein product is CASSQDYTGTNEKLFF.

The V gene is TRBV5-6, the J gene TRBJ2-7; possibly TRBD2 for D (6 bases). Trimming pared 4 bases from V and 12 bases from J, leaving 17 bases between. The CDR3 consists of 12 residues. Germline CDR1 SGHDT, CDR2 YYEEEE. CDR3: CASSRGRLRLYF. The CDR3 DNA reads as TGTGCCAGCAGCCGGGGGAGACTCCGGTTGTACTTC.

The rearrangement joins TRBV6-1 to TRBJ1-5; D unclear. The germline V gene has CDR1 MNHNS and CDR2 SASEGT. The CDR3 extends over 13 amino acids. V shed 9 bases and J shed 3 bases, with 12 bases lying between them. CDR3 nucleotide sequence: TGTGCCAGTGCGGTAGAGCCCAATCAGCCCCAGCATTTT. This codes for CASAVEPNQPQHF.

The rearrangement joins TRBV6-1 to TRBJ1-6; a possible D gene is TRBD1 (6 bases). The V gene's germline CDR1 is MNHNS and CDR2 SASEGT. This CDR3 contains 16 residues. Trimming left V 4 bases short and J 6 bases short, with 16 bases between. The CDR3 DNA reads as TGTGCCAGCAGTGCAACCCGGGACATAACTAATTCACCCCTCCACTTT. It translates to CASSATRDITNSPLHF.

In this sample, this clone turned up a few times. The chain links TRBV6-5 to TRBJ2-2; TRBD1 aligns across 8 bases. This CDR3 contains 14 residues. CDR1 is MNHEY and CDR2 is SVGAGI in the germline V gene. Trimming removed 4 bases from V and 8 bases from J; junction bases left unmatched: 6. The CDR3 nucleotides read TGTGCCAGCAGTTTTGGACAGGGCGTAGGGGAGCTGTTTTTT. Residues: CASSFGQGVGELFF.

V is TRBV5-1 and J is TRBJ2-4; TRBD1 matches 7 bases. The CDR3 is 12 amino acids. Germline V gives CDR1 SGHRS, CDR2 YFSETQ. V was pared by 7 bases and J by 8 bases, with 6 bases of the junction left unmatched. CDR3 residues: CASRDSGDIQYF. The CDR3 DNA is TGCGCCAGCCGGGACAGTGGTGACATTCAGTACTTC.

The chain has TRBV5-1 and TRBJ2-3; 13 nucleotides match TRBD2. CDR1 SGHRS and CDR2 YFSETQ come from the germline V gene. Trimming took 3 bases from V and 5 from J; bases not matched to a gene: 6. The CDR3 runs 16 residues. CDR3 bases: TGCGCCAGCAGCTCAGGACTAGCGGGGGTCGGAGATACGCAGTATTTT. This sequence encodes CASSSGLAGVGDTQYF. Drawing the rest from reference TRBV5-1 and TRBJ2-3, the complete variable domain is KAGVTQTPRYLIKTRGQQVTLSCSPISGHRSVSWYQQTPGQGLQFLFEYFSETQRNKGNFPGRFSGRQFSNSRSEMNVSTLELGDSALYLCASSSGLAGVGDTQYFGPGTRLTVL.

The V and J genes are TRBV5-1 and TRBJ2-2; D call uncertain. The CDR3 is 14 residues long. V shed 2 bases and J shed 1 base, with 6 bases lying between them. Germline V gene sequence: CDR1 SGHRS, CDR2 YFSETQ. The CDR3 bases are TGCGCCAGCAGCTTACCGGGGAACACCGGGGAGCTGTTTTTT. Its protein product is CASSLPGNTGELFF.

The chain employs TRBV6-5 and TRBJ2-2, with no clear D. CDR3 length: 16 residues. From germline, CDR1 is MNHEY and CDR2 SVGAGI. Trimming removed 0 bases at V and 3 bases at J, with 11 bases between. CDR3 DNA: TGTGCCAGCAGTTACTCGCCTAGATTAGACACCGGGGAGCTGTTTTTT. Translation: CASSYSPRLDTGELFF.

V usage is TRBV5-1 and J usage is TRBJ2-7; 9 bases agree with TRBD1. The CDR3 length is 15 residues. With V trimmed by 0 bases and J by 6 bases, 7 bases remained unmatched. Germline V gene lookup returns CDR1 SGHRS and CDR2 YFSETQ. The CDR3 is CASSLVGGQGIEQYF. In DNA, the CDR3 is TGCGCCAGCAGCTTGGTGGGCGGACAGGGGATCGAGCAGTACTTC.

The CDR3 sequence is CASSTTQSNYGYTF. CDR3 DNA sequence: TGTGCCAGCAGCACTACACAAAGCAACTATGGCTACACCTTC. The chain has TRBV2 and TRBJ1-2; D is undetermined. This CDR3 comprises 14 residues. From germline, CDR1 is SNHLY and CDR2 FYNNEI. Trimming left V 6 bases short and J 2 bases short, with 13 bases between.

The chain carries TRBV19 and TRBJ2-1; no clear D gene. V gave up 5 bases and J gave up 3 bases, with 5 bases separating them. The CDR3 length is 12 residues. Germline V CDR1 and CDR2: LNHDA, SQIVND (reference sequence). CDR3 residues: CASSSNYNEQFF. The CDR3 nucleotides are TGTGCCAGTAGTTCAAACTACAATGAGCAGTTCTTC.

The chain has TRBV13 and TRBJ2-4; D possibly corresponds to TRBD1 (5 bases). V was clipped by 2 bases and J by 4 bases, with 12 bases between them. There are 15 residues in the CDR3. Germline loops: CDR1 PRHDT, CDR2 FYEKMQ (reference sequence). CDR3 protein: CASSLIGRAKNIQYF. In DNA form, the CDR3 reads TGTGCCAGCAGCTTAATCGGCAGGGCGAAAAACATTCAGTACTTC.

The V gene is TRBV18, the J gene TRBJ1-1; no reliable D call. Germline assignment: CDR1 KGHSH and CDR2 LQKENI. The CDR3 has 15 residues. V lost 3 bases, J lost 4 bases, and 15 bases lay in between. The CDR3 loop reads CASSPVEMEGTEAFF. The CDR3 DNA reads TGTGCCAGCTCACCCGTCGAGATGGAGGGCACTGAAGCTTTCTTT.